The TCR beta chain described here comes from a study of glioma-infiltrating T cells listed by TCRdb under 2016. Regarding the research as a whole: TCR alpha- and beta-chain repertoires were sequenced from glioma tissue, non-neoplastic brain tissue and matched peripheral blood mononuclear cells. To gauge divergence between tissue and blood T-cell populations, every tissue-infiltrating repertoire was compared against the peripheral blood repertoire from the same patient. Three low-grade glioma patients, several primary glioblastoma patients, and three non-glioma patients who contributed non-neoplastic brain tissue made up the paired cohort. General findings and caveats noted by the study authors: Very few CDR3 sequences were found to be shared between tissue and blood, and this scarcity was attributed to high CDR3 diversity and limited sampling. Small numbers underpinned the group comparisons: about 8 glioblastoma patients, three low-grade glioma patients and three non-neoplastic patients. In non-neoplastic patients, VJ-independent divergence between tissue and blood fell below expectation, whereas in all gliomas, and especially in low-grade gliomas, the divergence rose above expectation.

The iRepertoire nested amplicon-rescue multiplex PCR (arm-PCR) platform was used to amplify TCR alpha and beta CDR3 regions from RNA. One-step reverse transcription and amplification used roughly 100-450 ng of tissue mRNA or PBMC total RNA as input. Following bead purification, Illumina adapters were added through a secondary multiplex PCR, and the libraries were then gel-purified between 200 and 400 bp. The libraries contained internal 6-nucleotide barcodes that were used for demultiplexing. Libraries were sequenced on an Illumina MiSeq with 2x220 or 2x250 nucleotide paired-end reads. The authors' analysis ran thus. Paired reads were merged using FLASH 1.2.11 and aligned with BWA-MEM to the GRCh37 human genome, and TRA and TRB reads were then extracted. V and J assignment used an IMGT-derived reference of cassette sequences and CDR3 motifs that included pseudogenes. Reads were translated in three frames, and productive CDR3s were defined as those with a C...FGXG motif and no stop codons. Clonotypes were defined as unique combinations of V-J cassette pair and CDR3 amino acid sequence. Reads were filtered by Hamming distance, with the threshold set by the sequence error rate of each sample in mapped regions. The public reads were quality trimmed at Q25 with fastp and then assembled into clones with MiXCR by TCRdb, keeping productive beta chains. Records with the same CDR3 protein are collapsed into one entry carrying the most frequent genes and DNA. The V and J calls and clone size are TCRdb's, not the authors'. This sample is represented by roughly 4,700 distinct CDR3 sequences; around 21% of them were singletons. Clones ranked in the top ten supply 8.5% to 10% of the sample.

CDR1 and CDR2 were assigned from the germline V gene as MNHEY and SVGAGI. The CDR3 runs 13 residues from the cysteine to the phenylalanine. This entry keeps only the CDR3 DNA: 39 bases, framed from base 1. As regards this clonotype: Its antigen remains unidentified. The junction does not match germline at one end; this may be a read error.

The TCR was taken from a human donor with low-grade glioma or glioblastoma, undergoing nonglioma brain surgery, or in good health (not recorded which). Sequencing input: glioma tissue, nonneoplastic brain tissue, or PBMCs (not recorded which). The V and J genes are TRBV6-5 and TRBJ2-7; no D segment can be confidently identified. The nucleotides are TGTGCCAGGAGTGATGGGATGGCCTACGAGGAGTACTTC. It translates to CARSDGMAYEEYF.